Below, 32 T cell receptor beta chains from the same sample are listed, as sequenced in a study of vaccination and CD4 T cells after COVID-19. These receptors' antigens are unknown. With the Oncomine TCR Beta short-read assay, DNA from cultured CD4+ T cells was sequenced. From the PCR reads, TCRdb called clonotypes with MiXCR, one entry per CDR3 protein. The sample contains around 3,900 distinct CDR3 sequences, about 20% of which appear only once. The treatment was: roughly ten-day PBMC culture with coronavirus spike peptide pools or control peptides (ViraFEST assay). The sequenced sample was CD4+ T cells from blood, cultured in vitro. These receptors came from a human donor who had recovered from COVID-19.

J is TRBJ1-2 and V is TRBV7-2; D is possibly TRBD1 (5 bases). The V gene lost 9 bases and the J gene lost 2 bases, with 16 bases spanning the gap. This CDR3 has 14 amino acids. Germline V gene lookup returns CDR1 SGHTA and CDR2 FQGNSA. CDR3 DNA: TGTGCCAGTCGCGGGGCGGGACCGAACTATGGCTACACCTTC. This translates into CASRGAGPNYGYTF.

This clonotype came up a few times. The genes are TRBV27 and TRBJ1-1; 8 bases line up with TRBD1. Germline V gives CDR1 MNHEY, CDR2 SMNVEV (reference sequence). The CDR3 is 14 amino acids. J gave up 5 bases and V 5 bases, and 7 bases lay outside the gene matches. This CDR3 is CASSHRQGRTEAFF. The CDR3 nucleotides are TGTGCCAGCAGTCACCGACAGGGGAGGACTGAAGCTTTCTTT.

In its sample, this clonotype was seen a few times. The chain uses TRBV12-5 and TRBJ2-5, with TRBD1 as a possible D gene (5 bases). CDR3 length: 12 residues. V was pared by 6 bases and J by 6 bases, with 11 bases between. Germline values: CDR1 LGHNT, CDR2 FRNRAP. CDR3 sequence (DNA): TGTGCTAGTGGCAGGGCCTGGCAGACCCAGTACTTC. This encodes CASGRAWQTQYF.

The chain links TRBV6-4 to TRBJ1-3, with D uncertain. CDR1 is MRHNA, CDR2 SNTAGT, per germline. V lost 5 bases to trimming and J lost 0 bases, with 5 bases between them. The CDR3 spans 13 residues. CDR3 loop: CASSTDSGNTIYF. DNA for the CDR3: TGTGCCAGCAGTACGGACTCTGGAAACACCATATATTTT.

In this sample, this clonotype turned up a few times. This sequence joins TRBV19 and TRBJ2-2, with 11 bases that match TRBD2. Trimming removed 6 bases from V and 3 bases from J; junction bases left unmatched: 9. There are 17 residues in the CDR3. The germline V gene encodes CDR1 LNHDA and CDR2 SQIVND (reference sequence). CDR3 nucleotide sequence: TGTGCCAGTAGAAGGGTTAGCGGGGGGGGCGACACCGGGGAGCTGTTTTTT. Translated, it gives CASRRVSGGGDTGELFF.

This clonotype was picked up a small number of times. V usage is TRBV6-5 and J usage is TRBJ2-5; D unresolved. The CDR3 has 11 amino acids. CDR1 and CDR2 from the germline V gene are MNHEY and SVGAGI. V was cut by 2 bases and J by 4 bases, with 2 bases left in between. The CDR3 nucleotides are TGTGCCAGCAGTTACGCAGAGACCCAGTACTTC. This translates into CASSYAETQYF.

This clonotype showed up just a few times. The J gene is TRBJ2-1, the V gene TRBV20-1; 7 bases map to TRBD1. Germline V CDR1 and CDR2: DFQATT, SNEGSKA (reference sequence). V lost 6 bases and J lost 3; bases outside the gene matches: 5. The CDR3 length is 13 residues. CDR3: CSAQTGVYNEQFF. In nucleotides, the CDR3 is TGCAGTGCGCAAACAGGGGTCTACAATGAGCAGTTCTTC.

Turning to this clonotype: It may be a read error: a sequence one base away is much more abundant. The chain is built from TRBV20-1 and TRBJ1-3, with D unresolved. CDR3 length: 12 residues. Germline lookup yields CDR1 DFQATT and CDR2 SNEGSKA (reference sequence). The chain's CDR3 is CSARESGDTIYF. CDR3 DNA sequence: TGCAGTGCTAGAGAATCTGGAGACACCATATATTTT.

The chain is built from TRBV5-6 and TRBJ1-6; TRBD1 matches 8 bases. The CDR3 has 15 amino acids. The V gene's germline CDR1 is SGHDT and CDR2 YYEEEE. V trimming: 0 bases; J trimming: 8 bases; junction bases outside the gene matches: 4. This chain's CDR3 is CASSLGTGSHSPLHF. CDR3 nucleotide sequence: TGTGCCAGCAGCTTGGGGACAGGGTCGCATTCACCCCTCCACTTT.

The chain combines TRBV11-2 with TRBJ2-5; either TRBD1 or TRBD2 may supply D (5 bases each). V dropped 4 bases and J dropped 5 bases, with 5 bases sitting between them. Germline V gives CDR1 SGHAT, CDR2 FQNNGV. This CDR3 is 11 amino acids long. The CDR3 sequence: CASSWGETQYF. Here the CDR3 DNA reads TGTGCCAGCAGCTGGGGGGAGACCCAGTACTTC.

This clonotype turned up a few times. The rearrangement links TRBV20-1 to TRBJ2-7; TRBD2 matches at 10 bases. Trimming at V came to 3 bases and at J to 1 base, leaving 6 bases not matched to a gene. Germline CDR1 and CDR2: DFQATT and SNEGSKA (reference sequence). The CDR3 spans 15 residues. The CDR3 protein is CSASSASGGSYEQYF. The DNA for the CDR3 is TGCAGTGCTAGTTCGGCTAGCGGGGGTTCCTACGAGCAGTACTTC.

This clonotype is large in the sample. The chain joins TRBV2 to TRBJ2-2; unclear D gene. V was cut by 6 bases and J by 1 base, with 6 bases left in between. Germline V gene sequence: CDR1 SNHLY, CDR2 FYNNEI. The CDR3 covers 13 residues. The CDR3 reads CASRSQNTGELFF. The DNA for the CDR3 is TGTGCCAGCAGATCACAGAACACCGGGGAGCTGTTTTTT.

As DNA, the CDR3 is TGTGCCAGCTCAACAGGGTACGGAAACACCATATATTTT. This gives the protein CASSTGYGNTIYF. The genes are TRBV18 and TRBJ1-3; a possible D gene is TRBD1 (6 bases). The germline gives CDR1 KGHSH, CDR2 LQKENI. This CDR3 has 13 amino acids. Trimming took 5 bases from V and 4 from J, leaving 9 bases between them.

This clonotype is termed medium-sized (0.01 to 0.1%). CDR3 sequence: CASRKLGEQFF. CDR3 DNA: TGTGCCAGCAGAAAGCTGGGGGAGCAGTTCTTC. The rearrangement links TRBV6-1 to TRBJ2-1; D is uncertain. V lost 6 bases, J lost 10 bases, and 10 bases lay in between. Germline V gene data show CDR1 as MNHNS and CDR2 as SASEGT. This CDR3 has 11 amino acids.

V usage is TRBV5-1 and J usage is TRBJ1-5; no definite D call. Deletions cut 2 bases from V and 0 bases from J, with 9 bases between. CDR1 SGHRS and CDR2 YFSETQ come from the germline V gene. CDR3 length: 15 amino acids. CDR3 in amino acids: CASSLGGYSNQPQHF. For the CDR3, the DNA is TGCGCCAGCAGCTTAGGTGGGTATAGCAATCAGCCCCAGCATTTT.

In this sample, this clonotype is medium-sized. DNA of the CDR3: TGTGCCAGCAGTTCACCAGGGGGTTGGGGCGGGGAGCTGTTTTTT. This codes for CASSSPGGWGGELFF. This rearrangement joins TRBV6-5 to TRBJ2-2, with 7 bases that match TRBD1. The V and J ends lost 4 bases and 7 bases, in that order; junction bases with no gene match: 9. Germline loops: CDR1 MNHEY, CDR2 SVGAGI. This CDR3 has 15 amino acids.

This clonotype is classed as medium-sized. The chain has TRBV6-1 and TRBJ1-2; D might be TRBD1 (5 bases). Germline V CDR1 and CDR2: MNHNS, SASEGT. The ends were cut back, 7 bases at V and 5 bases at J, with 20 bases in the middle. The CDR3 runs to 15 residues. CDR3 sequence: CASTKVGDGTYGYTF. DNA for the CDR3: TGTGCCAGCACCAAGGTGGGGGACGGTACATATGGCTACACCTTC.

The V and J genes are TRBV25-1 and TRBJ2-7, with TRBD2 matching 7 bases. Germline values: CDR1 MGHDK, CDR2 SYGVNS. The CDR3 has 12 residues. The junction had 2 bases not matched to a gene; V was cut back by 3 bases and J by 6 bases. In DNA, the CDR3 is TGTGCCAGCAGTGAGGGGGGGGTCGAGCAGTACTTC. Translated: CASSEGGVEQYF.

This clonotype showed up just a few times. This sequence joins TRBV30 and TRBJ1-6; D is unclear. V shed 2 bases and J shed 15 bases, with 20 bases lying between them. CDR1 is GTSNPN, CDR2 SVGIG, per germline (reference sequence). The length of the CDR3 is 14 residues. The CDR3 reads CAWSRRWELFVLHF. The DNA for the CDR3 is TGTGCCTGGAGTAGGAGGTGGGAACTTTTTGTCCTCCACTTT.

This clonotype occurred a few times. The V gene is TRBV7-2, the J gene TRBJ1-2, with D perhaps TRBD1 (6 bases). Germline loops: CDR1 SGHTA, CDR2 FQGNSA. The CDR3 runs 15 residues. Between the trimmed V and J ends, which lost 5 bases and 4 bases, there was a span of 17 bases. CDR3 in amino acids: CASSPIHGGGYGYTF. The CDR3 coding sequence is TGTGCCAGCAGCCCCATCCACGGGGGCGGCTATGGCTACACCTTC.

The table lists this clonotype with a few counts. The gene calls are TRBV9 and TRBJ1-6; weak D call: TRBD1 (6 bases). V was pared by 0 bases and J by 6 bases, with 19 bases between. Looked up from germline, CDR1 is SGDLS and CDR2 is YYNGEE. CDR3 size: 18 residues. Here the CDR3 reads CASSVGGGTFDPNSPLHF. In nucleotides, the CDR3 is TGTGCCAGCAGCGTAGGAGGGGGGACCTTCGACCCTAATTCACCCCTCCACTTT.

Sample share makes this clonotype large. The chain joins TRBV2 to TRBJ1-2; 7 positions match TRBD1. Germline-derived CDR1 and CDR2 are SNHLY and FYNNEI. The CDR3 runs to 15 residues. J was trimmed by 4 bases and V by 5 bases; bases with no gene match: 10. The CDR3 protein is CASSFTDRVGYGYTF. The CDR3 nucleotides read TGTGCCAGCAGTTTTACTGACAGGGTGGGCTATGGCTACACCTTC.

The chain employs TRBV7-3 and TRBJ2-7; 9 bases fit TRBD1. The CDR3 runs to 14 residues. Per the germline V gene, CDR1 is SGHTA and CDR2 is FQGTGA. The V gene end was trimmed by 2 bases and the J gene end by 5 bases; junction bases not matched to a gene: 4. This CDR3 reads CASSLGDRADEQYF. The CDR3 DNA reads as TGTGCCAGCAGCTTAGGGGACAGGGCCGACGAGCAGTACTTC. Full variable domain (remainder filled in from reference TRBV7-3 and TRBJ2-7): GAGVSQTPSNKVTEKGKYVELRCDPISGHTALYWYRQSLGQGPEFLIYFQGTGAADDSGLPNDRFFAVRPEGSVSTLKIQRTERGDSAVYLCASSLGDRADEQYFGPGTRLTVT.

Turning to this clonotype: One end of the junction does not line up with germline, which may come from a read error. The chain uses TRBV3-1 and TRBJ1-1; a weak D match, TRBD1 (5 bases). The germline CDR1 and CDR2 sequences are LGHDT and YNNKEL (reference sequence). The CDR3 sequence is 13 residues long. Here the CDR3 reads CASSGGGFTEAFF. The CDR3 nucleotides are TGTGCTAGCAGCGGGGGGGGTTTCACTGAAGCTTTCTTT.

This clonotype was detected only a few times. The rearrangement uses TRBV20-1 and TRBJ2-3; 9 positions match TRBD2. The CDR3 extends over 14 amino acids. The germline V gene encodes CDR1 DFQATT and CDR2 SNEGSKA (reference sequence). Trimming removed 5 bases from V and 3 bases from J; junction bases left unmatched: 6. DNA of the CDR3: TGCAGTGCTTCGCGGGGGGGCCCGACAGATACGCAGTATTTT. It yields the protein CSASRGGPTDTQYF.

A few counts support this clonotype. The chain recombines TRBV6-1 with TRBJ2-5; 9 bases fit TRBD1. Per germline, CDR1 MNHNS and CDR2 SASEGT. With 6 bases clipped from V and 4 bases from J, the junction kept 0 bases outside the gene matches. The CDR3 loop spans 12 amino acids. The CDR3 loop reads CASRGQGETQYF. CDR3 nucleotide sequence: TGTGCCAGCAGGGGACAGGGAGAGACCCAGTACTTC.

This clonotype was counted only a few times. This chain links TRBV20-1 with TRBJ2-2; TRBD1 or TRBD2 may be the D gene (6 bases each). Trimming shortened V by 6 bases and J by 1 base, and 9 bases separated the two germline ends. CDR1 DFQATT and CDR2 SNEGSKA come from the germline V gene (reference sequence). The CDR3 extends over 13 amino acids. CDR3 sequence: CSAGGGNTGELFF. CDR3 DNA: TGCAGTGCCGGAGGGGGGAACACCGGGGAGCTGTTTTTT.

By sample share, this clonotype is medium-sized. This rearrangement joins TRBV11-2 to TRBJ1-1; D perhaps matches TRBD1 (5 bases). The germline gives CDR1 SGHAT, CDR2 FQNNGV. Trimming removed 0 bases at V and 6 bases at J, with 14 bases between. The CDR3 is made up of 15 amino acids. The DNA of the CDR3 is TGTGCCAGCAGCTTAGAAAGCAGGGACCGGGCTGAAGCTTTCTTT. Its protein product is CASSLESRDRAEAFF.

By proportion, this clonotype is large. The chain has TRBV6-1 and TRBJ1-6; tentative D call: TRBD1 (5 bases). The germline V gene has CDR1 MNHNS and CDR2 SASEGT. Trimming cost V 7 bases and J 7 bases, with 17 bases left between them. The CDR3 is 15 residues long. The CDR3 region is CASKGPTGVNSPLHF. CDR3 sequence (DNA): TGTGCCAGCAAGGGTCCCACAGGAGTGAATTCACCCCTCCACTTT.

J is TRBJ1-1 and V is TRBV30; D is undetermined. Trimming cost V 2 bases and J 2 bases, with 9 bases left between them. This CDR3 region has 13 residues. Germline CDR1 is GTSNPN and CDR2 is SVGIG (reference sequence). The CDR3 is CAWSTRPNTEAFF. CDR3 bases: TGTGCCTGGAGTACAAGACCAAACACTGAAGCTTTCTTT.

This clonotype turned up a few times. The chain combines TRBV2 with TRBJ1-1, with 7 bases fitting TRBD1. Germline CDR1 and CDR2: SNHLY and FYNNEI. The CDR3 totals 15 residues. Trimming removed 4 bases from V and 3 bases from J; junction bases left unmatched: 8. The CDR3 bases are TGTGCCAGCAGTGTAGGGGGCAGGGGGTACACTGAAGCTTTCTTT. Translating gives CASSVGGRGYTEAFF.

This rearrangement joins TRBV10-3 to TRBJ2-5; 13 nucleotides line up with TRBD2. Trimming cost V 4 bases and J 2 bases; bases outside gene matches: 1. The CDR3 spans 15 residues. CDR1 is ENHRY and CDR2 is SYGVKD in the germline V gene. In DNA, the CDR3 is TGTGCCATCAGTGTGACTAGCGGGGGGCAAGAGACCCAGTACTTC. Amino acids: CAISVTSGGQETQYF.